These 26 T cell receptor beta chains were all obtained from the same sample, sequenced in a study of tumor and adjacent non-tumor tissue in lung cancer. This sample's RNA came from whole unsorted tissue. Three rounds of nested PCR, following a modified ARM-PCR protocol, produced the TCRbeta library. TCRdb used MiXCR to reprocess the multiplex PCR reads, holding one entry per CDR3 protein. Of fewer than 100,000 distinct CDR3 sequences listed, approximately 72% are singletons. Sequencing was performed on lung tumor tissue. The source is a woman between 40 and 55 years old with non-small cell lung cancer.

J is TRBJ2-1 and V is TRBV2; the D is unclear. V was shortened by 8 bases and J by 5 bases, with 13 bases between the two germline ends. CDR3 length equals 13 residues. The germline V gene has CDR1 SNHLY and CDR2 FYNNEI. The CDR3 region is CASVPPDHNEQFF. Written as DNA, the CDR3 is TGTGCCAGCGTACCACCCGACCACAATGAGCAGTTCTTC.

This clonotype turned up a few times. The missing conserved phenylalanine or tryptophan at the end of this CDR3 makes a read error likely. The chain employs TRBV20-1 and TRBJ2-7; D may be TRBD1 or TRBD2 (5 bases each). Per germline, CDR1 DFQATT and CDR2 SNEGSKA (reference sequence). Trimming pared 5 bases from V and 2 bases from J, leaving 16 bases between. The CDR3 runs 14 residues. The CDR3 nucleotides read TGCAGTGCTGGCCGGGACGGTGTCCCCTACGAGCAGTACCTC. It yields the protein CSAGRDGVPYEQYL.

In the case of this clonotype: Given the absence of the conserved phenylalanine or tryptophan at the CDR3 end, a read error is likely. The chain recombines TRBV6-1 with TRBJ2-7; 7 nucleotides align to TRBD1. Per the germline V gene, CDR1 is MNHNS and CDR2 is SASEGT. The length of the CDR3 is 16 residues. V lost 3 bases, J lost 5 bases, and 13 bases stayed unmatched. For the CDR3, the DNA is TGTGCCAGCAGTGATGGGTTGGGAGAGGGGGCGAACGAGCAGTACATC. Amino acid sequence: CASSDGLGEGANEQYI.

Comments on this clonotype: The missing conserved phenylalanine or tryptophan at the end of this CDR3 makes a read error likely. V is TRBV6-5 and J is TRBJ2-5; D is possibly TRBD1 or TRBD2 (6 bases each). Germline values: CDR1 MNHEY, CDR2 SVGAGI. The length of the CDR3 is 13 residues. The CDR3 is CASASEGGETQYS. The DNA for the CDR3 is TGCGCCAGCGCGAGTGAGGGGGGAGAGACCCAGTACTCC.

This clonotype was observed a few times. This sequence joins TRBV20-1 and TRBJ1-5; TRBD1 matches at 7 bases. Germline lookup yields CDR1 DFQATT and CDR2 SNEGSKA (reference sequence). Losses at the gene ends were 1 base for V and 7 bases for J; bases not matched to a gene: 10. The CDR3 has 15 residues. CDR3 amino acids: CSARARDSLRQPQHF. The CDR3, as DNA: TGCAGTGCTAGAGCCCGGGACAGCTTGAGGCAGCCCCAGCATTTT.

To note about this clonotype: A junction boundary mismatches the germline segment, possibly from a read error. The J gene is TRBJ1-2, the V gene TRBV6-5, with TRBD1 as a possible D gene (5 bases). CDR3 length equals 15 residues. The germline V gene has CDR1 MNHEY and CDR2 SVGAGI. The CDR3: CASSQTASANYVYTF. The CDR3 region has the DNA TGTGCCAGCAGTCAGACAGCCTCAGCTAACTATGTCTACACCTTC.

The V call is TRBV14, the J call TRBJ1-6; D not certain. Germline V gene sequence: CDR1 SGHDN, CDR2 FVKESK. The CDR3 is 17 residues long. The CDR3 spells CISSPNTGWSNNSPLHF. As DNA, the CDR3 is TGTATCAGCAGCCCGAATACGGGATGGTCGAATAATTCACCCCTCCACTTT.

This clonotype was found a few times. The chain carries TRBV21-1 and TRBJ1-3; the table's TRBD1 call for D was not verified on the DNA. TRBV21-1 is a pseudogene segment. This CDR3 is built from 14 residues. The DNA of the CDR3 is TGTGCCAGCAGCAACCGGGGTGCTGGAAACACCATATATTTT. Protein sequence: CASSNRGAGNTIYF.

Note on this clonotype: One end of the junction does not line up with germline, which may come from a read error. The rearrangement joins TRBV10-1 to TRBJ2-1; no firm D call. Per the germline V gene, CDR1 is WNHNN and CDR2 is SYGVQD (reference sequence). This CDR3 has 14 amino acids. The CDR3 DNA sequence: TGCACCAGCACTGAGAGTGGGAACTACAATGAGCAGTTCTTC. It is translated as CTSTESGNYNEQFF.

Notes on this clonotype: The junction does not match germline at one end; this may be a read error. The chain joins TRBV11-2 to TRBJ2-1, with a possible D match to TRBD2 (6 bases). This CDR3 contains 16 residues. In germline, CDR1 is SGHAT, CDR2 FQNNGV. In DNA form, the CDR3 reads TGTACCAGCAGCAGGACACTAGCTGCACTGTACAAAGAGCAGTTCTTC. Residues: CTSSRTLAALYKEQFF. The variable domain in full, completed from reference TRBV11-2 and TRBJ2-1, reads EAGVAQSPRYKIIEKRQSVAFWCNPISGHATLYWYQQILGQGPKLLIQFQNNGVVDDSQLPKDRFSAERLKGVDSTLKIQPAKLEDSAVYLCTSSRTLAALYKEQFFGPGTRLTVL.

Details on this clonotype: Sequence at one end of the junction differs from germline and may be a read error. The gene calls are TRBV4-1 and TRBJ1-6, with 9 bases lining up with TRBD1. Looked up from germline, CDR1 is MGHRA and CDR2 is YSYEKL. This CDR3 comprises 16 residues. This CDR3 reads CSSSQAWDRVTSPPHF. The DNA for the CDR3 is TGCTCCAGCAGCCAGGCTTGGGACAGGGTGACTTCACCCCCCCACTTT.

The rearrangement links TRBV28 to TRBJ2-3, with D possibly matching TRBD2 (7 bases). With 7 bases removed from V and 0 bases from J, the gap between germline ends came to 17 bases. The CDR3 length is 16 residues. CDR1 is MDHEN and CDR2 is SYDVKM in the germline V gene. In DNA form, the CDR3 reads TGTGCCAGCACACACGGGGGGCTAACTAGCACAGATACGCAGTATTTT. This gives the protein CASTHGGLTSTDTQYF.

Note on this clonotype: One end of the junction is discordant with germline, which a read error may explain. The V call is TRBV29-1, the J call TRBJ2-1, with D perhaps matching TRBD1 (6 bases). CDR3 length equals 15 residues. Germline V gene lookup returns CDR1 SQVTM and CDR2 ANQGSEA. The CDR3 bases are TGCAGCGCTGAAGGGCGTCAGGGGCGCACCAATGAGCAGTTCTTC. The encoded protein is CSAEGRQGRTNEQFF.

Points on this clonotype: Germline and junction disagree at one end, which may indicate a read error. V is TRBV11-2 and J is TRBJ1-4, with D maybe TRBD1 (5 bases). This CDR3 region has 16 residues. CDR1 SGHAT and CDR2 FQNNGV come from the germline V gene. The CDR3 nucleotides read TGTGCCAGCAACCTTCAGGGCCAGGTGGAGGGCGAAAAACAGTTTTTT. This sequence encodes CASNLQGQVEGEKQFF. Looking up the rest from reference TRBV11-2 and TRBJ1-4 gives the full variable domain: EAGVAQSPRYKIIEKRQSVAFWCNPISGHATLYWYQQILGQGPKLLIQFQNNGVVDDSQLPKDRFSAERLKGVDSTLKIQPAKLEDSAVYLCASNLQGQVEGEKQFFGSGTQLSVL.

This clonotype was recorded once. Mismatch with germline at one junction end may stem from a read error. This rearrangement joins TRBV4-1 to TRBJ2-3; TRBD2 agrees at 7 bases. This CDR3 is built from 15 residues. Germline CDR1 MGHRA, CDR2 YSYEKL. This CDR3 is CASIQAWEGTDTQYF. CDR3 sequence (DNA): TGCGCCAGCATCCAAGCTTGGGAGGGCACAGATACGCAATATTTT.

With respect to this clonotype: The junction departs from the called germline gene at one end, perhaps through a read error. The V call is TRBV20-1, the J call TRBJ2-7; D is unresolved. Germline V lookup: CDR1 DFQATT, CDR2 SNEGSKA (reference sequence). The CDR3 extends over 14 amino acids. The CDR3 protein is CSAKLVFKGSELYF. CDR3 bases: TGCAGTGCTAAACTGGTTTTTAAGGGATCCGAGCTGTACTTC.

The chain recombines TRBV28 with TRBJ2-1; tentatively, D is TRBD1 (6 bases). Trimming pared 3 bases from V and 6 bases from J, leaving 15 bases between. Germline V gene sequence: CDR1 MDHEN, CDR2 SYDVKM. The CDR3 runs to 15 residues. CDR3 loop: CASSFHRVSRNEQFF. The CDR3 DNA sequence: TGTGCCAGCAGTTTTCACAGGGTTTCACGCAATGAGCAGTTCTTC.

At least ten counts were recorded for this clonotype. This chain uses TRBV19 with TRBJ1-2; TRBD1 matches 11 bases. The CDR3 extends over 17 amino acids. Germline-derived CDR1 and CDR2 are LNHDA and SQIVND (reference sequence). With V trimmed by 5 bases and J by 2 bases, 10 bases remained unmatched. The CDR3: CASSVADRGRLNYGYTF. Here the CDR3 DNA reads TGTGCCAGTAGTGTTGCGGACAGGGGGCGATTGAACTATGGCTACACCTTC.

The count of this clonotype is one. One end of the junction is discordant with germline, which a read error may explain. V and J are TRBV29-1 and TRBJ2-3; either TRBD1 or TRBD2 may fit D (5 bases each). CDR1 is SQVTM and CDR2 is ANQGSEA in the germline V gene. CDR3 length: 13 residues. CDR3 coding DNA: TGCACGACCTCGGTGGGACGAACAGATATGCAGTATTTT. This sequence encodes CTTSVGRTDMQYF.

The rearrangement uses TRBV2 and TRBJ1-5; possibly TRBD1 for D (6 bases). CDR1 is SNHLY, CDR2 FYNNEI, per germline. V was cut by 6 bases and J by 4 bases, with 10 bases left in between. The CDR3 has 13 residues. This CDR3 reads CASRGQPNQPQHF. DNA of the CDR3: TGTGCCAGCAGAGGACAGCCTAATCAGCCCCAGCATTTT. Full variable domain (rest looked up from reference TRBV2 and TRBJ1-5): EPEVTQTPSHQVTQMGQEVILRCVPISNHLYFYWYRQILGQKVEFLVSFYNNEISEKSEIFDDQFSVERPDGSNFTLKIRSTKLEDSAMYFCASRGQPNQPQHFGDGTRLSIL.

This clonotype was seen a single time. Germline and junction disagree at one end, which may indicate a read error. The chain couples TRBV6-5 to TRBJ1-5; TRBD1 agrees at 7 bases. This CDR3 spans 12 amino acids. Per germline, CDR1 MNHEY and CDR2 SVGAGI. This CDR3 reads CASTYSGQPLHF. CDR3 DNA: TGTGCCAGCACTTATTCGGGACAGCCCCTGCATTTT.

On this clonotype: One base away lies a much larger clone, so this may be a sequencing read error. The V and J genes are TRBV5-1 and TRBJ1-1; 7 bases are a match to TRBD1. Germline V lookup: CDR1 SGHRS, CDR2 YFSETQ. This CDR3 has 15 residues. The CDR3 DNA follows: TGCGCCAGCAGCTTAGATATCGACAGGGACGGTGAAACTTTCTTT. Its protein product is CASSLDIDRDGETFF.

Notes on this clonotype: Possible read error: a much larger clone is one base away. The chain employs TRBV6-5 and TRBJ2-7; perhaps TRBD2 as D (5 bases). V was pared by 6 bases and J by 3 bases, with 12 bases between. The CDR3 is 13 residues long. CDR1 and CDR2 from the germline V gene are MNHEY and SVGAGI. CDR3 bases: TGTGCCAGCAGGAGGCCGGGGATCTACGAGCAGTACTTC. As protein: CASRRPGIYEQYF.

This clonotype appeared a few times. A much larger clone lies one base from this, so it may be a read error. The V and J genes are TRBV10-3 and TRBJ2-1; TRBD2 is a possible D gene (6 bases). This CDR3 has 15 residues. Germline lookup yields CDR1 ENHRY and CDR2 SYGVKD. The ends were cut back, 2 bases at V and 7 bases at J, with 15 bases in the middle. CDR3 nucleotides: TGTGCCATCAGTGAGAATAACGGGAGCGAAAATGAGCAGTTCTTC. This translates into CAISENNGSENEQFF.

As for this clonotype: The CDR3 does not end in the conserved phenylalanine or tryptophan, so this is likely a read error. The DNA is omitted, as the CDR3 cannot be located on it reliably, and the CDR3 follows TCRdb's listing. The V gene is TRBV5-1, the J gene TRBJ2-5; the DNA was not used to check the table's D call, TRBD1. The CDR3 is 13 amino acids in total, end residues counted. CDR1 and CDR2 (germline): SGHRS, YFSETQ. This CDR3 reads CASSPGTKETHHL.

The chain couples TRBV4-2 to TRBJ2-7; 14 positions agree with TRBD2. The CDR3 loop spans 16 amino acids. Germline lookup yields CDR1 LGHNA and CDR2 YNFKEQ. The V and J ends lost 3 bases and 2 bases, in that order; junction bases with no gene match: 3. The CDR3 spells CASSQRTSGRTYEQYF. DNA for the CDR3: TGTGCCAGCAGCCAGAGGACTAGCGGGAGGACCTACGAGCAGTACTTC.